A single sample gave rise to the 6 T cell receptor beta chains below, sequenced in a study of shared clonotypes between healthy human individuals. The naive CD8 population came from CD45RO-negative cells selected for CCR7, without terminally differentiated effector memory CD45RA+ cells. TCRdb's copy holds only in-frame clones and misses some; the assay was immunoSEQ multiplex PCR. The data show about 1.9 million clones, around 95% seen once. The sequencing input was naive CD8+ T cells from PBMCs. All receptors derive from a man aged 18 to 30 in good health. Some clones in this sample may be carry-over from other donors' samples.

The CDR3 sequence is CASSWDRLDYGYTF. The CDR3 DNA reads as TGTGCCAGCAGCTGGGACAGACTCGACTATGGCTACACCTTC. J is TRBJ1-2 and V is TRBV5-6, with 7 nucleotides matching TRBD1. CDR1 SGHDT and CDR2 YYEEEE come from the germline V gene. V lost 3 bases and J lost 3; bases outside the gene matches: 5. This CDR3 has 14 residues.

The V call is TRBV5-1, the J call TRBJ2-5; 7 bases line up with TRBD1. There are 15 residues in the CDR3. The junction had 7 bases not matched to a gene; V was cut back by 0 bases and J by 5 bases. Germline CDR1 is SGHRS and CDR2 is YFSETQ. The CDR3 loop is CASSLEKGARETQYF. The CDR3 DNA sequence: TGCGCCAGCAGCTTGGAGAAGGGGGCACGGGAGACCCAGTACTTC. Filled out from reference TRBV5-1 and TRBJ2-5, the complete variable domain reads KAGVTQTPRYLIKTRGQQVTLSCSPISGHRSVSWYQQTPGQGLQFLFEYFSETQRNKGNFPGRFSGRQFSNSRSEMNVSTLELGDSALYLCASSLEKGARETQYFGPGTRLLVL.

This sequence joins TRBV7-9 and TRBJ1-4; D is ambiguous. V was shortened by 5 bases and J by 0 bases, with 13 bases between the two germline ends. Germline V gene data show CDR1 as SEHNR and CDR2 as FQNEAQ (reference sequence). The CDR3 has 16 residues. For the CDR3, the DNA is TGTGCCAGCAGCCCCGGGTCGGTCGCAACTAATGAAAAACTGTTTTTT. Residues: CASSPGSVATNEKLFF.

This chain links TRBV4-1 with TRBJ2-1, with 11 bases that match TRBD2. The germline CDR1 and CDR2 sequences are MGHRA and YSYEKL. The CDR3 has 17 residues. V was clipped by 2 bases and J by 2 bases; unmatched bases: 5. CDR3 sequence (DNA): TGCGCCAGCAGCCAACTAGCGGGAGGAAACCCCTACAATGAGCAGTTCTTC. Encoded protein: CASSQLAGGNPYNEQFF.

V is TRBV11-2 and J is TRBJ2-1; D is perhaps TRBD1 (6 bases). The V gene lost 2 bases and the J gene lost 5 bases, with 22 bases spanning the gap. This CDR3 contains 18 residues. Per germline, CDR1 SGHAT and CDR2 FQNNGV. The CDR3 sequence: CASSLSPRGSSENNEQFF. DNA for the CDR3: TGTGCCAGCAGCTTATCCCCTAGGGGGAGTAGTGAGAACAATGAGCAGTTCTTC.

This chain joins TRBV18 and TRBJ2-2; TRBD2 matches at 13 bases. The CDR3 spans 16 residues. Trimming at V came to 5 bases and at J to 4 bases, leaving 4 bases not matched to a gene. Germline V gene lookup returns CDR1 KGHSH and CDR2 LQKENI. The CDR3 loop reads CASSAGLAGVTGELFF. CDR3 DNA: TGTGCCAGCTCAGCCGGACTAGCGGGAGTCACCGGGGAGCTGTTTTTT.